Listed below are T cell receptor beta chains from one sample, sequenced in a study of technical replicates of blood from a handful of donors. Some clones are missing from TCRdb's copy, which holds only in-frame ones; the method was immunoSEQ multiplex PCR. The sample carries tens of thousands of clones, 80% to 95% recorded once. Sequencing input: T cells isolated from PBMCs. Receptors were obtained from a human donor in good health. Both conserved end residues are part of each CDR3. D genes are given only for firm matches.

>TRBJ2-7|TRBV2|NA
CASRPSDRSYEQYF
>TRBJ2-7|TRBV2|TRBD1
CASSDRQGETYEQYF
>TRBJ2-1|TRBV27|TRBD1
CASSPPGQDNEQFF
>TRBJ2-3|TRBV7-9|TRBD2
CASSLAGGPKDTQYF
>TRBJ2-3|TRBV7-9|TRBD2
CASSLSAGVGDTQYF
>TRBJ2-6|TRBV29-1|NA
CSVSGRDSGANVLTF
>TRBJ2-7|TRBV7-9|TRBD1
CASSLGQGAINFYEQYF
>TRBJ1-6|TRBV18|NA
CASSPSLPNNSPLHF
>TRBJ1-4|TRBV5-3|NA
CARSLLSPNEKLFF
>TRBJ2-7|TRBV29-1|NA
CSYTGTLPIGEQYF
>TRBJ1-2|TRBV10-3|NA
CATKPQSEGVGGYTF
>TRBJ2-7|TRBV27|NA
CASSTGTSYEQYF
>TRBJ2-2|TRBV19|TRBD1
CASSPLPGQGITGELFF
>TRBJ2-2|TRBV2|TRBD1
CASMGQGPVISNTGELFF
>TRBJ2-2|TRBV4-2|NA
CASSQDPGGYTGELFF
>TRBJ1-2|TRBV7-6|TRBD1
CASGTGHRKGANYGYTF